The entry that follows covers one T cell receptor beta chain sequence. Time point indicated: baseline pretreatment blood. The treatment denotes: 15 Gy SBRT to primary tumor, nephrectomy 4 weeks later. The sample is drawn from a study of radiation and T cells in renal cell carcinoma. Sequencing used immunoSEQ multiplex PCR; TCRdb keeps in-frame clones, though not all of them. The top ten hold around 11% of the sample, which has 110,000 to 150,000 clones, over 75% seen once. V was pared by 11 bases and J by 8 bases, with 16 bases between. In germline, CDR1 is MNHNS, CDR2 SASEGT. This CDR3 is built from 13 residues.

The gene calls are TRBV6-1 and TRBJ1-6; D unresolved. This TCR came from a woman aged 50 to 60 with renal cell carcinoma. The source material was blood, sampled from a patient whose treatment included radiotherapy and nephrectomy. CDR3 DNA sequence: TGTGCCTGCCGTCCAAGGGTAGATTCACCCCTCCACTTT. Translated: CACRPRVDSPLHF.